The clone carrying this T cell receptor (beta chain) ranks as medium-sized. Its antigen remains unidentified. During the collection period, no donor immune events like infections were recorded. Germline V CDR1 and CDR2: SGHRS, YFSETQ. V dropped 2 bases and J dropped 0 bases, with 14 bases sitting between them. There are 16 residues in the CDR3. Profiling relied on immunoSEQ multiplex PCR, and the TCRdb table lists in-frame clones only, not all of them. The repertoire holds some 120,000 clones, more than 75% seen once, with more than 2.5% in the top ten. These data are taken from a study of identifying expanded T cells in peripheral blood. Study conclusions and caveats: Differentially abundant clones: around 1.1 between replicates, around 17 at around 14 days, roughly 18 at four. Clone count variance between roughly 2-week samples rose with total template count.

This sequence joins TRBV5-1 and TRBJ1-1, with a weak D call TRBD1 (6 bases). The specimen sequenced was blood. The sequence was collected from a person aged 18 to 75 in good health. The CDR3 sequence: CASSLSPGQLNTEAFF. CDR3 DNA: TGCGCCAGCAGCTTAAGCCCAGGACAGTTGAACACTGAAGCTTTCTTT.